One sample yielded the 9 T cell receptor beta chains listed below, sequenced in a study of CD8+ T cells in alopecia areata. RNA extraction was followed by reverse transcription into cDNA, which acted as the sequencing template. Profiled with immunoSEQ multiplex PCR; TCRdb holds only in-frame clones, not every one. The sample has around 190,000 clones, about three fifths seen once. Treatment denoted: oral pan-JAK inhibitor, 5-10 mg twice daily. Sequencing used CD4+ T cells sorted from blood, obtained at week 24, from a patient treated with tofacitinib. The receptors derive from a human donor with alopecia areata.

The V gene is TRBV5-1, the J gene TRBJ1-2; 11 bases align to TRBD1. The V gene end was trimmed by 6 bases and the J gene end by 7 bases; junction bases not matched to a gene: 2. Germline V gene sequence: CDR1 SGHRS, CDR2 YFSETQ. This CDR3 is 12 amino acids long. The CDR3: CASKDRGLGYTF. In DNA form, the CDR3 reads TGCGCCAGCAAGGACAGGGGGCTTGGCTACACCTTC.

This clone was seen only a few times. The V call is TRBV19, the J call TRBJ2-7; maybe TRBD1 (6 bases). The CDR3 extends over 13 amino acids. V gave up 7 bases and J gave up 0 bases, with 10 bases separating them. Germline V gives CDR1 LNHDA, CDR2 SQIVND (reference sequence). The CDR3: CASTDSTSYEQYF. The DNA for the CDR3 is TGTGCCAGTACGGACAGTACCTCCTACGAGCAGTACTTC.

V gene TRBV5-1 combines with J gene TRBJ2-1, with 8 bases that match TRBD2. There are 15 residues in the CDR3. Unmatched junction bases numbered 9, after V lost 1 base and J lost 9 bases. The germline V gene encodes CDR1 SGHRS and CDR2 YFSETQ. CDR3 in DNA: TGCGCCAGCAGCTTGTCTAGCGGGCGATCTTCTGAGCAGTTCTTC. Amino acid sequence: CASSLSSGRSSEQFF.

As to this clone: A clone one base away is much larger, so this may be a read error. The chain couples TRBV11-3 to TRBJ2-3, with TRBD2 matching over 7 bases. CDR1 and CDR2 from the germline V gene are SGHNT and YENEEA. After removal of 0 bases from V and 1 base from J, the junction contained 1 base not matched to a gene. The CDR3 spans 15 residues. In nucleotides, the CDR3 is TGTGCCAGCAGCTTAGATGCGGGGGGCACAGATACGCAGTATTTT. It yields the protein CASSLDAGGTDTQYF.

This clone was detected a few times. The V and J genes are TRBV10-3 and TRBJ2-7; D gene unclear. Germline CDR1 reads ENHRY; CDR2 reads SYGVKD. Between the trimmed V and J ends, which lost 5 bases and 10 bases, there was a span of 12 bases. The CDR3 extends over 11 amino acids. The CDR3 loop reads CAISSRVSQYF. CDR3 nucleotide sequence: TGTGCCATCAGTAGCCGGGTCTCACAGTACTTC.

CDR3 nucleotide sequence: TGTGCCAGCAGAAACTCACTCAGCTCTGGGGCCAACGTCCTGACTTTC. It yields the protein CASRNSLSSGANVLTF. The chain employs TRBV6-6 and TRBJ2-6; no definite D call. Trimming took off 6 bases at V and 0 bases at J, with 12 bases between the two ends. CDR3 length: 16 residues. Germline V gene lookup returns CDR1 MNHNY and CDR2 SVGAGI (reference sequence).

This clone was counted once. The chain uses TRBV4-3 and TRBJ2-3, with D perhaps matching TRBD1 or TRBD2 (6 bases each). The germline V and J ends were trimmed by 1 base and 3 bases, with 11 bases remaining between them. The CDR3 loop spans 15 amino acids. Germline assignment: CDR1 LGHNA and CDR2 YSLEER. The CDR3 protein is CASSQGLGGTDTQYF. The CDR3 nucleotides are TGCGCCAGCAGCCAAGGGCTAGGGGGGACAGATACGCAGTATTTT.

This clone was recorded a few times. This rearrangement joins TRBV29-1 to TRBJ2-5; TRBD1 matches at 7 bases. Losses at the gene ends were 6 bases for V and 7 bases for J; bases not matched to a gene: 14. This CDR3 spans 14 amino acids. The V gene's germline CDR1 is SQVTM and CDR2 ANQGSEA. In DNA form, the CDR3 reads TGCAGCGTACAAAAGACAGGGAGTGCTGGGACCCAGTACTTC. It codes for CSVQKTGSAGTQYF.

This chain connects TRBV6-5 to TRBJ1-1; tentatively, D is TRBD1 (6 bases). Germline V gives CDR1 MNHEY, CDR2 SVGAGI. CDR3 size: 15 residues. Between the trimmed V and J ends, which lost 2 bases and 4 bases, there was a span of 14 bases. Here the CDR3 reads CASSYRRGGFTEAFF. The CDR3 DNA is TGTGCCAGCAGTTACCGCAGGGGCGGGTTCACTGAAGCTTTCTTT.